These T cell receptor beta chains were read from a single sample in a study of T cell clonotyping in hematopoietic cell transplantation. TCRdb's table, derived via immunoSEQ multiplex PCR, lists solely in-frame clones and lacks some. This sample has roughly 23,000 clones, with roughly 90% found just once. The specimen comprised peripheral blood mononuclear cells, sampled before stem cell transplant. The receptors were gathered from a man in his late teens or twenties with biphenotypic leukemia. Some clones in this sample may be carry-over from other donors' samples. Both conserved end residues are part of each CDR3. Each record gives: CDR3 length, V gene, J gene, D gene, clone size, CDR3 protein, CDR3 DNA. The D gene is left open where the match is weak. Clone size appears in some rows only: once, few, many, or a class for an expanded clone.

>14|TRBV6-4|TRBJ2-4|NA|NA
CASRNREAKNIQYF
TGTGCCAGCAGGAACAGGGAAGCCAAAAACATTCAGTACTTC
>12|TRBV5-1|TRBJ2-1|NA|NA
CASSSPGGEQFF
TGCGCCAGCAGCTCCCCTGGGGGTGAGCAGTTCTTC
>12|TRBV6-5|TRBJ2-7|NA|NA
CASRREEGEQYF
TGTGCCAGCAGGAGGGAGGAGGGCGAGCAGTACTTC
>14|TRBV27|TRBJ2-1|NA|medium-sized
CASSLRGGYNEQFF
TGTGCCAGCAGTTTGAGGGGAGGCTACAATGAGCAGTTCTTC
>14|TRBV19|TRBJ2-7|TRBD1|NA
CASREGQGRAEQYF
TGTGCCAGTAGAGAAGGACAGGGTAGGGCCGAGCAGTACTTC
>14|TRBV4-2|TRBJ1-2|NA|NA
CASSHRSTVWGYTF
TGTGCCAGCAGCCACCGGTCTACAGTCTGGGGCTACACCTTC
>16|TRBV7-9|TRBJ2-2|TRBD2|NA
CASSWSGTPFTGELFF
TGTGCCAGCAGCTGGAGCGGGACTCCTTTTACCGGGGAGCTGTTTTTT
>18|TRBV7-2|TRBJ2-3|TRBD2|NA
CASREQPGLAGAADTQYF
TGTGCCAGCAGGGAACAACCGGGACTAGCGGGAGCGGCAGATACGCAGTATTTT
>15|TRBV5-1|TRBJ1-6|NA|NA
CASSTLTRANSPLHF
TGCGCCAGCAGTACCTTGACAAGAGCTAATTCACCCCTCCACTTT
>16|TRBV5-4|TRBJ1-2|NA|NA
CASSLGMLVGRDGYTF
TGTGCCAGCAGCTTGGGGATGTTAGTGGGGCGCGATGGCTACACCTTC
>15|TRBV27|TRBJ1-1|TRBD1|NA
CASSSQGATYTEAFF
TGTGCCAGCAGTTCGCAGGGGGCCACATACACTGAAGCTTTCTTT
>14|TRBV6-5|TRBJ1-5|NA|NA
CASSEMAGNQPQHF
TGTGCCAGCAGTGAAATGGCGGGTAATCAGCCCCAGCATTTT
>15|TRBV14|TRBJ1-1|TRBD1|NA
CASSQYGQGVTEAFF
TGTGCCAGCAGCCAGTACGGACAGGGGGTAACTGAAGCTTTCTTT